Each of the 15 T cell receptor beta chains below was sequenced from the same sample in a study of cytomegalovirus exposure and HLA in healthy donors. Primers for the PCR totalled 60 Vbeta and 13 Jbeta. The repertoire was sequenced with immunoSEQ multiplex PCR; TCRdb's copy has only in-frame clones and lacks some. The repertoire holds 170,000 or so clones, with around three quarters as singletons. Sequenced: PBMCs. These receptors were taken from a boy aged 5-17 years in good health and CMV-seronegative.

The chain uses TRBV5-6 and TRBJ2-7, with a possible D match to TRBD2 (7 bases). V was pared by 0 bases and J by 2 bases, with 15 bases between. The length of the CDR3 is 16 residues. Germline V gene sequence: CDR1 SGHDT, CDR2 YYEEEE. CDR3 protein: CASSLAMRGLPYEQYF. DNA for the CDR3: TGTGCCAGCAGCTTGGCAATGCGGGGGCTCCCCTACGAGCAGTACTTC.

CDR3 amino acids: CASSLTGQGKRKYGYTF. CDR3 nucleotide sequence: TGTGCCAGCAGTTTAACCGGACAGGGGAAGAGGAAGTATGGCTACACCTTC. This rearrangement joins TRBV27 to TRBJ1-2; 9 bases fit TRBD1. This CDR3 is built from 17 residues. With V trimmed by 2 bases and J by 5 bases, 12 bases remained unmatched. Germline values: CDR1 MNHEY, CDR2 SMNVEV (reference sequence).

The rearrangement uses TRBV6-4 and TRBJ2-1; 11 bases fit TRBD2. The V gene's germline CDR1 is MRHNA and CDR2 SNTAGT. This CDR3 region has 15 residues. V was clipped by 0 bases and J by 6 bases; unmatched bases: 1. DNA for the CDR3: TGTGCCAGCAGTGACTCTAGCGGGGGGGTCAATGAGCAGTTCTTC. This sequence encodes CASSDSSGGVNEQFF.

J is TRBJ2-5 and V is TRBV30; TRBD2 aligns across 12 bases. Trimming cost V 2 bases and J 4 bases; bases outside gene matches: 8. Germline V gene data show CDR1 as GTSNPN and CDR2 as SVGIG (reference sequence). There are 16 residues in the CDR3. For the CDR3, the DNA is TGTGCCTGGAGTTCAAGGACTAGCGGGGTGAGAGAGACCCAGTACTTC. This gives the protein CAWSSRTSGVRETQYF.

The chain has TRBV4-1 and TRBJ2-1, with 10 positions matching TRBD2. The germline V gene has CDR1 MGHRA and CDR2 YSYEKL. CDR3 length: 16 residues. Unmatched junction bases numbered 14, after V lost 8 bases and J lost 7 bases. The CDR3 loop is CASCPVSSGSRNEQFF. DNA for the CDR3: TGCGCCAGCTGCCCAGTTTCTAGCGGGAGTCGGAATGAGCAGTTCTTC.

The chain is built from TRBV4-1 and TRBJ1-1; tentative D call: TRBD1 (6 bases). V lost 2 bases to trimming and J lost 5 bases, with 21 bases between them. Germline lookup yields CDR1 MGHRA and CDR2 YSYEKL. The CDR3 has 17 residues. CDR3 sequence reads: CASSQPGQGIGKTEAFF. The CDR3, as DNA: TGCGCCAGCAGCCAACCGGGACAAGGCATTGGTAAGACTGAAGCTTTCTTT.

This sequence joins TRBV9 and TRBJ2-6; 8 bases map to TRBD2. The CDR3 totals 17 residues. Germline trimming cut 3 bases from V and 1 base from J; bases unmatched to any gene: 6. CDR1 and CDR2 (germline): SGDLS, YYNGEE. CDR3 DNA sequence: TGTGCCAGCAGCGAATACCCGGGAGGGTCTGGGGCCAACGTCCTGACTTTC. Protein product: CASSEYPGGSGANVLTF.

The chain joins TRBV6-5 to TRBJ2-5; TRBD1 aligns across 8 bases. The CDR3 loop spans 14 amino acids. V was pared by 2 bases and J by 5 bases, with 4 bases of the junction left unmatched. Germline V gives CDR1 MNHEY, CDR2 SVGAGI. The CDR3 bases are TGTGCCAGCAGTTACGGACAGGGAAGGGAGACCCAGTACTTC. Residues: CASSYGQGRETQYF.

The chain combines TRBV9 with TRBJ1-3; unclear D gene. This CDR3 has 16 residues. Trimming took 3 bases from V and 0 from J, leaving 13 bases between them. CDR1 SGDLS and CDR2 YYNGEE come from the germline V gene. This chain's CDR3 is CASSAPYRDSGNTIYF. The CDR3 region has the DNA TGTGCCAGCAGCGCCCCGTACCGGGACTCTGGAAACACCATATATTTT.

CDR3 protein: CAWSDSWGGSSYNEQFF. The DNA of the CDR3 is TGTGCCTGGAGTGATTCTTGGGGCGGGAGCTCCTACAATGAGCAGTTCTTC. The chain uses TRBV30 and TRBJ2-1, with 7 bases identical to TRBD2. The CDR3 length is 17 residues. Trimming at V came to 1 base and at J to 0 bases, leaving 9 bases not matched to a gene. The germline CDR1 and CDR2 sequences are GTSNPN and SVGIG (reference sequence).

This clone has just a few counts. The chain joins TRBV10-1 to TRBJ2-3; 8 nucleotides line up with TRBD2. V shed 8 bases, J shed 6 bases, and the junction held 10 bases outside the gene matches. There are 14 residues in the CDR3. Germline lookup yields CDR1 WNHNN and CDR2 SYGVQD (reference sequence). CDR3 nucleotide sequence: TGCGCCAGCTTGATCGGGAGGGCCGTGGATACGCAGTATTTT. Amino acid sequence: CASLIGRAVDTQYF.

The rearrangement joins TRBV30 to TRBJ1-3; 10 nucleotides align to TRBD1. The J segment lost 6 bases and the V segment lost 1 base, leaving 3 bases of the junction unmatched. The germline V gene encodes CDR1 GTSNPN and CDR2 SVGIG (reference sequence). The length of the CDR3 is 14 residues. Here the CDR3 DNA reads TGTGCCTGGAGTGCGGACAGGGGGGCAAACACCATATATTTT. It yields the protein CAWSADRGANTIYF.

The chain uses TRBV6-1 and TRBJ1-2; the match to TRBD1 covers 7 bases. This CDR3 has 13 residues. CDR1 is MNHNS and CDR2 is SASEGT in the germline V gene. J was trimmed by 7 bases and V by 8 bases; bases with no gene match: 10. The CDR3 sequence is CASQWTGQGGYTF. The CDR3 nucleotides are TGTGCCAGCCAGTGGACAGGTCAAGGTGGCTACACCTTC.

This clone was seen a single time. This chain connects TRBV5-4 to TRBJ2-1; possible D gene TRBD1, 6 bases. Germline-derived CDR1 and CDR2 are SGHNT and YYREEE (reference sequence). CDR3 length: 13 amino acids. V dropped 4 bases and J dropped 6 bases, with 11 bases sitting between them. CDR3 DNA: TGTGCCAGCAGCCAAGACAGGTCCAATGAGCAGTTCTTC. It specifies CASSQDRSNEQFF.

The chain employs TRBV9 and TRBJ1-3, with 7 bases fitting TRBD1. Germline V CDR1 and CDR2: SGDLS, YYNGEE. V trimming: 3 bases; J trimming: 7 bases; junction bases outside the gene matches: 4. The CDR3 has 13 amino acids. The CDR3 loop reads CASSAATGNTIYF. The CDR3 DNA reads TGTGCCAGCAGCGCCGCGACAGGGAACACCATATATTTT.